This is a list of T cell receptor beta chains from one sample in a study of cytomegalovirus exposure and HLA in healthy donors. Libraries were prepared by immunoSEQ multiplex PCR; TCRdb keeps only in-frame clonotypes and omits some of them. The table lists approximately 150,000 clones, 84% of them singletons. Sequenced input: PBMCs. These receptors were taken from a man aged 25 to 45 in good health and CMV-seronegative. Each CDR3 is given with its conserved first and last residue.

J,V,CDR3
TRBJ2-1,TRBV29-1,CSVGTGGGLYNEQFF
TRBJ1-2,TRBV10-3,CAIRGDSQYYGYTF
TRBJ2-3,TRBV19,CASRGTSGPTDTQYF
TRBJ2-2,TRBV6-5,CASSPLAANTGELFF
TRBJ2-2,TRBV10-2,CASSESSGLAGDTGELFF
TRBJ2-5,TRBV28,CASSPQDSPKETQYF
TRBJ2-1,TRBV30,CAWRDERGAIYEQFF
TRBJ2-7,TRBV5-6,CASSFGQGAREQYF
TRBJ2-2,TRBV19,CAIRDRGRESGELFF
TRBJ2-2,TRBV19,CASSLGTLNTGELFF
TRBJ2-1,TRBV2,CASSETGGISPEQFF
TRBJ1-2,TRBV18,CASSPPTGLHGYTF
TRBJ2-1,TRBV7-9,CASSYVFGEDNEQFF
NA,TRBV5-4,CASSYGQYEQYF
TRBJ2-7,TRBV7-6,CASSFGGSEQYF
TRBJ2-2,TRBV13,CASSLVRGGGELFF
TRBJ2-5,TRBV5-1,CATRNQGAAETQYF
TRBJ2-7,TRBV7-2,CASGGARYGEQYF
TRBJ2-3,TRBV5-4,CASSWGQGTDTQYF
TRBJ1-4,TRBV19,CASRLNRGINEKLFF
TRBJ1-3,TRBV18,CASSPLRQGQGGNTIYF
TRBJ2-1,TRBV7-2,CASSLGRNNEQFF
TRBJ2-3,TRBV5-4,CASSLEGERGLTDTQYF
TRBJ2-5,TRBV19,CASSSSGVVETQYF
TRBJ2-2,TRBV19,CASSSRENTGELFF
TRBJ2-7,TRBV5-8,CASIGIRGIGYEQYF
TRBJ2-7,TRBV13,CASSPGLAGVARVEQYF
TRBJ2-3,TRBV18,CASSPPAGGIPTDTQYF
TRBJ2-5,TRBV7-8,CASSLRGGSVQTQYF
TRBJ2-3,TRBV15,CATSGTSSGRREDTQYF
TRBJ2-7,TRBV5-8,CASSLETGIREQYF